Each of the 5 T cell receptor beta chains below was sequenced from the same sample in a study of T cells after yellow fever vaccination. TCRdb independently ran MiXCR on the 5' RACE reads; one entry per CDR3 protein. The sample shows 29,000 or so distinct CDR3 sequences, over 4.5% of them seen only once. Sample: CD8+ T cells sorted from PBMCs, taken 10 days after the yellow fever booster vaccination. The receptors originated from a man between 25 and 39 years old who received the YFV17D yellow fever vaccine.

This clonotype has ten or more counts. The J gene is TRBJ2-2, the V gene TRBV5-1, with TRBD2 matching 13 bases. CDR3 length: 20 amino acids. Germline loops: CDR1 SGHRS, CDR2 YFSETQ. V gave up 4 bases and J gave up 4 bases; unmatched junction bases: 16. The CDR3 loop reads CASSIGGPGLAGVSTGELFF. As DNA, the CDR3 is TGCGCCAGCAGCATTGGGGGGCCCGGACTAGCGGGAGTCTCCACCGGGGAGCTGTTTTTT.

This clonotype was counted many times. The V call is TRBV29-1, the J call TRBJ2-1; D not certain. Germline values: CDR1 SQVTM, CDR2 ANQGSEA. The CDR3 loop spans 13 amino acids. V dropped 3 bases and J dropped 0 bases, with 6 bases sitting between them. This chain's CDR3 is CSVEWGSYNEQFF. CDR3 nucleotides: TGCAGCGTTGAGTGGGGCTCCTACAATGAGCAGTTCTTC.

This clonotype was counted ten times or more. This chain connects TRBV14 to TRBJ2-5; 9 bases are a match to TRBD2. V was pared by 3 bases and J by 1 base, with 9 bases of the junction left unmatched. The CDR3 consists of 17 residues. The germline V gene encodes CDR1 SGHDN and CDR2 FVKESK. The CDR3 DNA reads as TGTGCCAGCAGCCACAATCCTAGCGGGACCTTCCAAGAGACCCAGTACTTC. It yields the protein CASSHNPSGTFQETQYF.

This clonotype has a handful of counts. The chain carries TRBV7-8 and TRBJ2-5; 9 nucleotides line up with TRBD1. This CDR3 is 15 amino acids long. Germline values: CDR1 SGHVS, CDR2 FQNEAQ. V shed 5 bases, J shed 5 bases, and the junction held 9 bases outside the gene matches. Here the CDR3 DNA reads TGTGCCAGCAGCCCAGGAGGGACAGGGCAGGAGACCCAGTACTTC. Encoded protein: CASSPGGTGQETQYF.

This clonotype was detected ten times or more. CDR3 loop: CSARDREGAPQHF. CDR3 in DNA: TGCAGTGCCCGAGACAGGGAAGGCGCGCCCCAGCATTTT. The chain carries TRBV20-1 and TRBJ1-5; 7 bases are a match to TRBD1. Germline V gene sequence: CDR1 DFQATT, CDR2 SNEGSKA (reference sequence). The V segment lost 6 bases and the J segment 9 bases; nucleotides outside the gene matches: 11. This CDR3 has 13 residues.